The present T cell receptor (beta chain) was sequenced within a study of blood T cell repertoires in COVID-19. Overall study context: Acute and convalescent COVID-19 samples came from the United States, Italy and Spain. From T cells, B-cell-depleted T cells, or PBMCs came the material, which was cDNA or gDNA.

The CDR3 has 17 amino acids. V was clipped by 8 bases and J by 1 base; unmatched bases: 10. Germline loops: CDR1 KGHDR, CDR2 SFDVKD. Using immunoSEQ multiplex PCR, the repertoire was profiled, and TCRdb retains in-frame clones only, with some absent. The table lists approximately 360,000 clones, 90% of them singletons. The sequence was collected from a young man with active or convalescent COVID-19. Material: peripheral blood. The chain carries TRBV24-1 and TRBJ2-2; 9 bases match TRBD1. The CDR3 sequence: CATTAIPGQGNTGELFF. The CDR3 DNA follows: TGTGCCACCACCGCAATTCCGGGACAGGGGAACACCGGGGAGCTGTTTTTT.